The rows below give T cell receptor beta chains drawn from one sample of a study of identifying expanded T cells in peripheral blood. Clones were read by immunoSEQ multiplex PCR, and TCRdb kept only the in-frame ones, dropping some. The sample gives some 90,000 clones, approximately 86% of which show up once; around 6% is in the top ten. Sample: blood. The receptors originated from a person aged 18 to 75 in good health. Both conserved end residues are part of each CDR3. A D gene is named only where the DNA matches it firmly. The size entry is marked missing in some rows and otherwise reads once, few, many or a size class.

TRBV28	NA	NA	TRBJ1-1	TGTGCCAGCGAATTCGGGGGACTTAAAGCTTTCTTT	CASEFGGLKAFF
TRBV18	NA	NA	TRBJ2-5	TGTGCCAGCTCACCAAGCGGAGAAATAGTGGAGACCCAGTACTTC	CASSPSGEIVETQYF
TRBV19	TRBD1	once	TRBJ2-2	TGTGCCAGTAGTATATCAGGGACAGCGATTCGAACCGGGGAGCTGTTTTTT	CASSISGTAIRTGELFF
TRBV28	NA	NA	TRBJ2-5	TGTGCCAGCAACGCCCGGTTCCAAGAGACCCAGTACTTC	CASNARFQETQYF
TRBV5-1	NA	few	TRBJ2-7	TGCGCCAGCAGCTCCCTTACCCCCGGGACAAGGACCTACGAGCAGTACTTC	CASSSLTPGTRTYEQYF
TRBV5-4	NA	NA	TRBJ1-2	TGTGCCAGCACCAGAGGGGTCGGCGATGGCTACACCTTC	CASTRGVGDGYTF
TRBV7-9	TRBD1	NA	TRBJ1-2	TGTGCCAGCAGCTTAGGGGTAGGGGACAGCTATGGCTACACCTTC	CASSLGVGDSYGYTF
TRBV2	NA	NA	TRBJ2-3	TGTGCCAGCAGTACTAGCACAGATACGCAGTATTTT	CASSTSTDTQYF
TRBV4-1	NA	NA	TRBJ1-6	TGCGCCAGCAGCCAAGCCGCAGTCAATTCACCCCTCCACTTT	CASSQAAVNSPLHF
TRBV25-1	NA	NA	TRBJ2-1	TGTGCCAGCGATCCGAGTCGGGTTGCCGGCCGGGGGGAGCAGTTCTTC	CASDPSRVAGRGEQFF
TRBV19	TRBD1	few	TRBJ2-7	TGTGCCAGTAGTCGGACAGGGGGCTACGAGCAGTACTTC	CASSRTGGYEQYF
TRBV7-2	TRBD1	once	TRBJ2-1	TGTGCCAGCAACCCCGGGACAGGGTACTACAATGAGCAGTTCTTC	CASNPGTGYYNEQFF
TRBV11-3	TRBD1	NA	TRBJ2-1	TGTGCCAGCAGTTCTGGACAGGGCCACAATGAGCAGTTCTTC	CASSSGQGHNEQFF
TRBV27	NA	NA	TRBJ1-1	TGTGCCAGCAGTGAAAGGGGGAGAGAAGCTTTCTTT	CASSERGREAFF
TRBV6-1	TRBD1	NA	TRBJ2-7	TGTGCCAGCAGTGCTAAGGACAGGGTCTACGAGCAGTACTTC	CASSAKDRVYEQYF
TRBV5-4	NA	once	TRBJ1-2	TGTGCCAGCAGGGGGCTTGGGGTCTATGGCTACACCTTC	CASRGLGVYGYTF
TRBV5-1	NA	once	TRBJ1-5	TGCGCCAGCAGCCCCCTGGGCAGGGCTGATCAGCCCCAGCATTTT	CASSPLGRADQPQHF
TRBV18	TRBD1	NA	TRBJ1-2	TGTGCCAGCTCACCAGGATCGGGGGACAGGGGGCATGGCTACACCTTC	CASSPGSGDRGHGYTF
TRBV7-2	NA	NA	TRBJ1-1	TGTGCCAGCAGCTTGTATACTGAAGCTTTCTTT	CASSLYTEAFF
TRBV7-8	NA	NA	TRBJ2-2	TGTGCCGGACTGGAGGTCCACACCGGGGAGCTGTTTTTT	CAGLEVHTGELFF
TRBV5-5	NA	NA	TRBJ1-4	TGTGCCAGCAGCTTGAGACAGAATGAAAAACTGTTTTTT	CASSLRQNEKLFF
TRBV5-1	NA	NA	TRBJ1-1	TGCGCCAGCAGCTTTTGGAGGGTGGGACACCCGAACACTGAAGCTTTCTTT	CASSFWRVGHPNTEAFF
TRBV19	NA	NA	TRBJ2-5	TGTGCCAGTAGTAAACAGTTTTACGAGACCCAGTACTTC	CASSKQFYETQYF
TRBV4-1	NA	NA	TRBJ1-1	TGCGCCAGCAGCCTCGGTCCCACGAGCAACACTGAAGCTTTCTTT	CASSLGPTSNTEAFF
TRBV7-9	NA	NA	TRBJ1-5	TGTGCCAGCAGCTTTGGGGGTCGGGATCAGCCCCAGCATTTT	CASSFGGRDQPQHF
TRBV2	NA	NA	TRBJ1-5	TGTGCCAGCAGTGAATTCGCGGGGGGGAATCAGCCCCAGCATTTT	CASSEFAGGNQPQHF
TRBV13	NA	NA	TRBJ2-1	TGTGCCAGCAGCTTTCGGGTCAAACCGTACAATGAGCAGTTCTTC	CASSFRVKPYNEQFF
TRBV5-4	NA	NA	TRBJ2-4	TGTGCCAGCAGCTTGGGGTCGGAGGGTGCCAAAAACATTCAGTACTTC	CASSLGSEGAKNIQYF
TRBV9	NA	NA	TRBJ2-2	TGTGCCAGCAGCCCATTAGGGGTTACCGGGGAGCTGTTTTTT	CASSPLGVTGELFF
TRBV4-1	NA	NA	TRBJ1-5	TGCGCCAGCAGCCAAAAAATCAGGGGTTTGCGGAATCAGCCCCAGCATTTT	CASSQKIRGLRNQPQHF
TRBV13	NA	NA	TRBJ2-7	TGTGCCAGCAGCTTATCAGGGAGGAATTCCTACGAGCAGTACTTC	CASSLSGRNSYEQYF
TRBV4-1	TRBD1	NA	TRBJ1-4	TGCGCCAGCAGCCATTGGACAGGAGAAAAACTGTTTTTT	CASSHWTGEKLFF
TRBV9	NA	NA	TRBJ1-5	TGTGCCAGCAGCGTAGATCCGGGTCGGAATCAGCCCCAGCATTTT	CASSVDPGRNQPQHF
TRBV7-9	NA	NA	TRBJ1-2	TGTGCCAGCAGCTTTGGGGGCGGCTATGGCTACACCTTC	CASSFGGGYGYTF
TRBV4-3	NA	NA	TRBJ1-6	TGCGCCAGCAGCCAAGATCGGTGGGGAGTCGATTCACCCCTCCACTTT	CASSQDRWGVDSPLHF
TRBV5-1	NA	NA	TRBJ2-7	TGCGCCAGCAGCCGACACGTCCGCTCCTACGAGCAGTACTTC	CASSRHVRSYEQYF
TRBV7-8	TRBD1	NA	TRBJ1-5	TGTGCCAGCAGCCAAAAACGGCCGGGACAGGGGTATCAGCCCCAGCATTTT	CASSQKRPGQGYQPQHF
TRBV7-8	TRBD1	NA	TRBJ2-3	TGTGCCAGCAGCCCCCTGAGACAGGGCTTCACAGATACGCAGTATTTT	CASSPLRQGFTDTQYF
TRBV19	TRBD1	NA	TRBJ2-7	TGTGCCAGTAGTGCCCGGACAGGGGCCTACGAGCAGTACTTC	CASSARTGAYEQYF
TRBV5-8	NA	NA	TRBJ2-5	TGTGCCAGCAGCCGCACGGAAGGGGTTGGAAAAGAGACCCAGTACTTC	CASSRTEGVGKETQYF
TRBV7-2	NA	NA	TRBJ2-1	TGTGCCAGCAGCTTAGTTAGCGGTCTCCGATCGTCCTACAATGAGCAGTTCTTC	CASSLVSGLRSSYNEQFF
TRBV25-1	NA	NA	TRBJ1-1	TGTGCCAGCAGTCCCTGGGGGGGCGAAGTAACTGAAGCTTTCTTT	CASSPWGGEVTEAFF
TRBV4-1	NA	NA	TRBJ1-2	TGCGCCAGCAGCCAAGCCTTTCGTCCCGCAGGGGTAGGGGGCTACACCTTC	CASSQAFRPAGVGGYTF
TRBV29-1	NA	once	TRBJ2-2	TGCAGCGTTTACTCGGGCGGGGAGCTGTTTTTT	CSVYSGGELFF
TRBV5-1	NA	once	TRBJ1-4	TGCGCCAGCAGCCCGGACAGCCATAATGAAAAACTGTTTTTT	CASSPDSHNEKLFF
TRBV19	TRBD1	NA	TRBJ1-1	TGTGCCAGTACCATAGACAGGGGGCAAGGAGAAGCTTTCTTT	CASTIDRGQGEAFF
TRBV9	NA	NA	TRBJ1-2	TGTGCCAGCAGCCCCGACGGGGGGTTGGGCTATGGCTACACCTTC	CASSPDGGLGYGYTF
TRBV5-8	NA	NA	TRBJ2-1	TGTGCCAGCAGTCAATCCGGGACTCGCAGGATAAATGAGCAGTTCTTC	CASSQSGTRRINEQFF